Below, 15 T cell receptor beta chains from the same sample are listed, as sequenced in a study of T-cell reconstitution after alpha-beta-depleted transplantation in children (dated by TCRdb to about 2016). What the treatment or condition label conveys for this sample: allogeneic hematopoietic cell transplantation with graft depleted of TCRalphabeta T cells and CD19 B cells. The library came from PCR. Sequencing used an Illumina HiSeq 2500. TCR libraries were prepared with molecular barcoding, using unique molecular identifiers to normalize TCRbeta repertoire quantification. Through fastp at Q25 and MiXCR, TCRdb rebuilt clones from the public reads, retaining in-frame beta chains. Every entry covers one CDR3 protein and lists the most common genes and DNA from its rows. A total of 450,000 to 600,000 distinct CDR3 sequences appear in this sample, roughly a tenth of them only once. The ten largest account for 2% to 2.5% of the sample.

Source: PBMCs, taken before TCRalphabeta/CD19-depleted stem cell transplant. These receptors were obtained from a child aged 2 to 9 with inherited bone marrow failure, due to receive a stem cell transplant.

The chain links TRBV13 to TRBJ2-2; D call uncertain. The V gene's germline CDR1 is PRHDT and CDR2 FYEKMQ (reference sequence). The CDR3 covers 19 residues. V lost 2 bases, J lost 3 bases, and 22 bases lay in between. CDR3 protein: CASSLTPFTPREDTGELFF. CDR3 DNA sequence: TGTGCCAGCAGCTTAACCCCCTTTACCCCTCGCGAGGACACCGGGGAGCTGTTTTTT.

This clonotype was seen many times. The V gene is TRBV6-5, the J gene TRBJ1-2; 8 positions agree with TRBD1. The germline gives CDR1 MNHEY, CDR2 SVGAGI. J was trimmed by 3 bases and V by 6 bases; bases with no gene match: 3. This CDR3 is built from 13 residues. CDR3 DNA sequence: TGTGCCAGCAGGCCGACAGGGGACTATGGCTACACCTTC. Translation: CASRPTGDYGYTF.

At least ten counts were recorded for this clonotype. The chain employs TRBV20-1 and TRBJ2-1; D unclear. CDR3 length: 14 residues. Trimming took off 5 bases at V and 0 bases at J, with 11 bases between the two ends. Germline assignment: CDR1 DFQATT and CDR2 SNEGSKA (reference sequence). The CDR3 protein is CSAHLESSYNEQFF. Written as DNA, the CDR3 is TGCAGTGCTCATTTAGAGAGCTCCTACAATGAGCAGTTCTTC.

About this clonotype: One junction end disagrees with the germline gene, perhaps due to a read error. This sequence joins TRBV7-2 and TRBJ1-3; weak D call: TRBD1 (6 bases). Germline V gene sequence: CDR1 SGHTA, CDR2 FQGNSA. The CDR3 length is 18 residues. CDR3 region: CASNLTPAGAGFGNTIYF. CDR3 in DNA: TGTGCCAGCAACTTAACGCCTGCGGGGGCAGGGTTTGGAAACACCATATATTTT. Together with reference TRBV7-2 and TRBJ1-3, the CDR3 gives the full variable domain: GAGVSQSPSNKVTEKGKDVELRCDPISGHTALYWYRQSLGQGLEFLIYFQGNSAPDKSGLPSDRFSAERTGGSVSTLTIQRTQQEDSAVYLCASNLTPAGAGFGNTIYFGEGSWLTVV.

This clonotype was counted between two and nine times. V usage is TRBV27 and J usage is TRBJ2-3; D is tentatively TRBD1 or TRBD2 (5 bases each). This CDR3 is built from 17 residues. Trimming cost V 5 bases and J 4 bases, with 22 bases left between them. Germline V gene lookup returns CDR1 MNHEY and CDR2 SMNVEV (reference sequence). This CDR3 is CASSLLPGPLTPDTQYF. The DNA of the CDR3 is TGTGCCAGCAGTCTACTCCCGGGACCTCTAACTCCAGATACGCAGTATTTT.

This clonotype was seen repeatedly, ten times or more. The J gene is TRBJ2-2, the V gene TRBV28, with 9 bases matching TRBD2. The ends lost 5 bases at V and 4 bases at J; junction bases unmatched: 8. Germline assignment: CDR1 MDHEN and CDR2 SYDVKM. CDR3 length: 16 residues. The CDR3 reads CASSPSSGVGTGELFF. The CDR3 DNA follows: TGTGCCAGCAGTCCTTCTAGCGGGGTGGGCACCGGGGAGCTGTTTTTT. The variable domain in full, with the rest retrieved from reference TRBV28 and TRBJ2-2, is DVKVTQSSRYLVKRTGEKVFLECVQDMDHENMFWYRQDPGLGLRLIYFSYDVKMKEKGDIPEGYSVSREKKERFSLILESASTNQTSMYLCASSPSSGVGTGELFFGEGSRLTVL.

This clonotype was seen repeatedly, ten times or more. The genes are TRBV10-3 and TRBJ2-5, with a weak D call TRBD2 (6 bases). Germline V lookup: CDR1 ENHRY, CDR2 SYGVKD. The CDR3 has 14 residues. V was shortened by 2 bases and J by 4 bases, with 11 bases between the two germline ends. The CDR3 coding sequence is TGTGCCATCAGTGAGACGGGAGTCTCAGAGACCCAGTACTTC. This gives the protein CAISETGVSETQYF.

The chain employs TRBV12-3 or TRBV12-4 and TRBJ2-7; 9 nucleotides line up with TRBD2. J lost 1 base, V lost 6 bases, and 7 bases had no gene match. The CDR3 has 15 residues. The DNA of the CDR3 is TGTGCCAGCAGGGGGACTAGCCGGGATTCCTACGAGCAGTACTTC. The encoded protein is CASRGTSRDSYEQYF.

The V gene is TRBV20-1, the J gene TRBJ2-2; a possible D gene is TRBD2 (6 bases). The CDR3 contains 18 residues. With 0 bases removed from V and 5 bases from J, the gap between germline ends came to 22 bases. Germline V CDR1 and CDR2: DFQATT, SNEGSKA (reference sequence). The CDR3 nucleotides are TGCAGTGCTAGAGATAGGGGAGCCGGGACTGGCGTAACCGGGGAGCTGTTTTTT. Encoded protein: CSARDRGAGTGVTGELFF.

On this clonotype: A much bigger clone sits one base away, suggesting this may be a read error. The chain has TRBV27 and TRBJ2-2; D gene ambiguous. Germline CDR1 is MNHEY and CDR2 is SMNVEV (reference sequence). The length of the CDR3 is 13 residues. V was pared by 6 bases and J by 7 bases, with 12 bases between. CDR3 sequence: CASSPWFGGELFF. In DNA, the CDR3 is TGTGCCAGCAGCCCCTGGTTCGGCGGGGAGCTGTTTTTT.

This clonotype was counted many times. This rearrangement joins TRBV7-2 to TRBJ2-5, with unresolved D. This CDR3 region has 14 residues. Germline V gives CDR1 SGHTA, CDR2 FQGNSA. V shed 3 bases and J shed 2 bases, with 10 bases lying between them. The DNA for the CDR3 is TGTGCCAGCAGCTTTTCTAGTGTACAAGAGACCCAGTACTTC. This gives the protein CASSFSSVQETQYF.

This clonotype has a handful of counts. The V call is TRBV4-3, the J call TRBJ2-3, with a possible D match to TRBD2 (6 bases). CDR1 and CDR2 from the germline V gene are LGHNA and YSLEER. V lost 4 bases and J lost 4, with 18 bases in between. The CDR3 length is 16 residues. For the CDR3, the DNA is TGCGCCAGCAGCCGAAAGACTAGTCGGAGGGCAGATACGCAGTATTTT. Its protein product is CASSRKTSRRADTQYF.

This clonotype was seen only a few times. This chain links TRBV28 with TRBJ2-7; tentative D call: TRBD1 (6 bases). Germline V gene lookup returns CDR1 MDHEN and CDR2 SYDVKM. Trimming took 3 bases from V and 7 from J, leaving 10 bases between them. The CDR3 loop spans 12 amino acids. Written as DNA, the CDR3 is TGTGCCAGCAGTTTCCTTGGACAGGAGCAGTACTTC. Its translation: CASSFLGQEQYF. The full variable domain, rest sourced from reference TRBV28 and TRBJ2-7, is DVKVTQSSRYLVKRTGEKVFLECVQDMDHENMFWYRQDPGLGLRLIYFSYDVKMKEKGDIPEGYSVSREKKERFSLILESASTNQTSMYLCASSFLGQEQYFGPGTRLTVT.

The rearrangement links TRBV5-1 to TRBJ2-7, with 9 bases aligning to TRBD1. The CDR3 covers 15 residues. Germline lookup yields CDR1 SGHRS and CDR2 YFSETQ. V trimming: 3 bases; J trimming: 3 bases; junction bases outside the gene matches: 7. CDR3 protein: CASSSGDREVYEQYF. The CDR3 bases are TGCGCCAGCAGCTCGGGGGACAGGGAGGTCTACGAGCAGTACTTC.

This clonotype was picked up many times. V and J are TRBV2 and TRBJ1-2; a possible D gene is TRBD1 (5 bases). Between the trimmed V and J ends, which lost 4 bases and 5 bases, there was a span of 14 bases. This CDR3 has 14 amino acids. Germline V gene lookup returns CDR1 SNHLY and CDR2 FYNNEI. DNA of the CDR3: TGTGCCAGCAGTGTTGCCAGGGTGGGGTATGGCTACACCTTC. Translating gives CASSVARVGYGYTF.